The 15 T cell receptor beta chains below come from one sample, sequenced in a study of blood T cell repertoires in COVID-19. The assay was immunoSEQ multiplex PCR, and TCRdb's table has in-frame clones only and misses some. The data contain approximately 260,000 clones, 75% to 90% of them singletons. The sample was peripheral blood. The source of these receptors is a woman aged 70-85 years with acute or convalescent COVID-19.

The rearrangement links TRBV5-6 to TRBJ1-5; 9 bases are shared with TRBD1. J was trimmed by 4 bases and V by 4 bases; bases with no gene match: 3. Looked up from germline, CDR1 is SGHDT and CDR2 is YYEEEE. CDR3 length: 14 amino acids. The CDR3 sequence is CASSGGTGNQPQHF. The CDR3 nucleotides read TGTGCCAGCAGCGGCGGGACAGGGAATCAGCCCCAGCATTTT.

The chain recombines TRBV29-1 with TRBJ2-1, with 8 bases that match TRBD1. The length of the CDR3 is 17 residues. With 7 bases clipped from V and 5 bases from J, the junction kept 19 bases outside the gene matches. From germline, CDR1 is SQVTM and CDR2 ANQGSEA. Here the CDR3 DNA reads TGCAGCGCCGGTGACAGGGGCCAAATTATGGCCCACAATGAGCAGTTCTTC. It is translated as CSAGDRGQIMAHNEQFF.

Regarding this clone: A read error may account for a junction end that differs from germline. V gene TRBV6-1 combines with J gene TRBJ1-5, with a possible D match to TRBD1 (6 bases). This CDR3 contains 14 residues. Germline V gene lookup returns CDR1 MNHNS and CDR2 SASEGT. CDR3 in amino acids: CASREGGLNQPQHF. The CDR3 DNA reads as TGTGCCAGCAGGGAAGGGGGGCTTAATCAGCCCCAGCATTTT.

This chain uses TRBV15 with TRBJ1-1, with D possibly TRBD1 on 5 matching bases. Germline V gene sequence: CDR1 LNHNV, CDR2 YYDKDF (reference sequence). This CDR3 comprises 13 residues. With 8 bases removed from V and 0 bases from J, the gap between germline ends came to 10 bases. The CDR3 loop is CATVQVVNTEAFF. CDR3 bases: TGTGCCACCGTACAGGTGGTGAACACTGAAGCTTTCTTT.

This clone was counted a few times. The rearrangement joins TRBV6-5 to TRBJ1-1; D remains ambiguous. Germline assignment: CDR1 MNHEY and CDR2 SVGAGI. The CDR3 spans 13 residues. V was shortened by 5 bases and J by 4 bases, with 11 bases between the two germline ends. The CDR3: CASSPTQITEAFF. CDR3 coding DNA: TGTGCCAGCAGTCCAACACAGATCACTGAAGCTTTCTTT.

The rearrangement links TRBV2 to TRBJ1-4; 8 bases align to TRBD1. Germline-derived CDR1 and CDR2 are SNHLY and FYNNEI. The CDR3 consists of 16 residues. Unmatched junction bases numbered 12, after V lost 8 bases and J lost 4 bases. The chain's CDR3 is CASGGGQGFGNEKLFF. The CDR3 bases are TGTGCCAGCGGAGGAGGACAGGGCTTCGGTAATGAAAAACTGTTTTTT.

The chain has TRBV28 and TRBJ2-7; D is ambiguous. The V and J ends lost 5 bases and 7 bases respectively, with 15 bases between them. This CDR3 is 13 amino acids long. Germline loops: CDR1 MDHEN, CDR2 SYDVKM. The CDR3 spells CASSPTPPREQYF. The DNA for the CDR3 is TGTGCCAGCAGTCCAACCCCCCCTAGAGAGCAGTACTTC.

CDR3 DNA sequence: TGTGCCAGCAGCTCGCTAGCGGGGAATTTGTATGAGCAGTTCTTC. Translating gives CASSSLAGNLYEQFF. This chain links TRBV7-6 with TRBJ2-1, with TRBD2 identical over 9 bases. Germline-derived CDR1 and CDR2 are SGHVS and FNYEAQ. The V and J ends lost 4 bases and 8 bases, in that order; junction bases with no gene match: 9. This CDR3 contains 15 residues. The whole variable domain, remainder taken from reference TRBV7-6 and TRBJ2-1, is GAGVSQSPRYKVTKRGQDVALRCDPISGHVSLYWYRQALGQGPEFLTYFNYEAQQDKSGLPNDRFSAERPEGSISTLTIQRTEQRDSAMYRCASSSLAGNLYEQFFGPGTRLTVL.

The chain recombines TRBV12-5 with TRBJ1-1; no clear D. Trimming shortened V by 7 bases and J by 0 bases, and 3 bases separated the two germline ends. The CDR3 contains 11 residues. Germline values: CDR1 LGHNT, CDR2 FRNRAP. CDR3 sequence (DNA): TGTGCTAGTGCCGTGAACACTGAAGCTTTCTTT. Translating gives CASAVNTEAFF. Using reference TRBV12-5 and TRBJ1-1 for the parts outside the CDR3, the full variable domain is DARVTQTPRHKVTEMGQEVTMRCQPILGHNTVFWYRQTMMQGLELLAYFRNRAPLDDSGMPKDRFSAEMPDATLATLKIQPSEPRDSAVYFCASAVNTEAFFGQGTRLTVV.

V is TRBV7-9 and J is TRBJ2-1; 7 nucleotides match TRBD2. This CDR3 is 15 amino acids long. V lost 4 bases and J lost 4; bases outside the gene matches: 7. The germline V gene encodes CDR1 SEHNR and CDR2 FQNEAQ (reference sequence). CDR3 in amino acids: CASSYRGDLYNEQFF. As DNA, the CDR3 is TGTGCCAGCAGCTACCGGGGGGACCTTTACAATGAGCAGTTCTTC.

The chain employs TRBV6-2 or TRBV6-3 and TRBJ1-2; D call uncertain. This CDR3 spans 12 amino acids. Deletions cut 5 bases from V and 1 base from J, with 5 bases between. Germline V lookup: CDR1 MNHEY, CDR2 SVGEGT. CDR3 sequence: CASSHSNYGYTF. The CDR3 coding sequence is TGTGCCAGCAGTCACAGTAACTATGGCTACACCTTC.

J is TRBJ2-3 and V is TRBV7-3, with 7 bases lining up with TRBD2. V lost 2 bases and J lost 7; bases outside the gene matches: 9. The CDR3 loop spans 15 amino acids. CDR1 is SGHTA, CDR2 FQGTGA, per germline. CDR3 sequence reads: CASSLLAGVDHTQYF. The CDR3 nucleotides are TGTGCCAGCAGCTTACTCGCGGGGGTTGATCATACGCAGTATTTT. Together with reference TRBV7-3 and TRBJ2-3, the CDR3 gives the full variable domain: GAGVSQTPSNKVTEKGKYVELRCDPISGHTALYWYRQSLGQGPEFLIYFQGTGAADDSGLPNDRFFAVRPEGSVSTLKIQRTERGDSAVYLCASSLLAGVDHTQYFGPGTRLTVL.

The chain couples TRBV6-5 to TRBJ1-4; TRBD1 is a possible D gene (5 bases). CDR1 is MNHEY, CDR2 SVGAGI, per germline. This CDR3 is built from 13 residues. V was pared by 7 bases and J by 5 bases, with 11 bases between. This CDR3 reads CASKRGVNEKLFF. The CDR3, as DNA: TGTGCCAGCAAACGGGGGGTAAATGAAAAACTGTTTTTT.

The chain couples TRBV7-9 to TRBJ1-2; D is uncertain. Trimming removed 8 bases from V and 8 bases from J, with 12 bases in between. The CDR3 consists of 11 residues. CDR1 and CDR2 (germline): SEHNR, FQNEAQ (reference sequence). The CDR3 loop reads CASEWTGGYTF. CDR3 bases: TGTGCCAGCGAATGGACGGGGGGCTACACCTTC. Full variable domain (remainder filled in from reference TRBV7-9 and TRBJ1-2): DTGVSQNPRHKITKRGQNVTFRCDPISEHNRLYWYRQTLGQGPEFLTYFQNEAQLEKSRLLSDRFSAERPKGSFSTLEIQRTEQGDSAMYLCASEWTGGYTFGSGTRLTVV.

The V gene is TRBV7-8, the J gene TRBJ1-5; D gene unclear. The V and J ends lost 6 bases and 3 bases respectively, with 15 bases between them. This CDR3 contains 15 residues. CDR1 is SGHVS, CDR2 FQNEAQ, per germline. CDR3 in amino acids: CASSQHRTPNQPQHF. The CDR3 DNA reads TGTGCCAGCAGTCAACATCGCACACCCAATCAGCCCCAGCATTTT.